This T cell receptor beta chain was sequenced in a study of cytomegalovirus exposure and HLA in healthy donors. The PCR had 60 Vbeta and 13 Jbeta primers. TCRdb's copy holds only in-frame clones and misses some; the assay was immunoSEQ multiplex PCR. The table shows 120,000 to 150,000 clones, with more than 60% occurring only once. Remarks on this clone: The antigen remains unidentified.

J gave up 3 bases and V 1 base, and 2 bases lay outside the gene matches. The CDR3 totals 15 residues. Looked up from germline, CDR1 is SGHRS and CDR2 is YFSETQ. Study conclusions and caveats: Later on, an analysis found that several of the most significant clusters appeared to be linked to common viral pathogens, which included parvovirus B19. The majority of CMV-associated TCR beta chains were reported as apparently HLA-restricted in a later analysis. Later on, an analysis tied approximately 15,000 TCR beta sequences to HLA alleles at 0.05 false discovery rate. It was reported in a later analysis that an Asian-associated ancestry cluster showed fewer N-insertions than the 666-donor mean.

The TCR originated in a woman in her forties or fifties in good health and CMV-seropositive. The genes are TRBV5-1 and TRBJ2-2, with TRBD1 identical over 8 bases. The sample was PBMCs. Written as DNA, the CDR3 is TGCGCCAGCAGCTTGACAGGGGGTGACACCGGGGAGCTGTTTTTT. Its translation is CASSLTGGDTGELFF. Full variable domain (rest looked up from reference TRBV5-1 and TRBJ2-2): KAGVTQTPRYLIKTRGQQVTLSCSPISGHRSVSWYQQTPGQGLQFLFEYFSETQRNKGNFPGRFSGRQFSNSRSEMNVSTLELGDSALYLCASSLTGGDTGELFFGEGSRLTVL.